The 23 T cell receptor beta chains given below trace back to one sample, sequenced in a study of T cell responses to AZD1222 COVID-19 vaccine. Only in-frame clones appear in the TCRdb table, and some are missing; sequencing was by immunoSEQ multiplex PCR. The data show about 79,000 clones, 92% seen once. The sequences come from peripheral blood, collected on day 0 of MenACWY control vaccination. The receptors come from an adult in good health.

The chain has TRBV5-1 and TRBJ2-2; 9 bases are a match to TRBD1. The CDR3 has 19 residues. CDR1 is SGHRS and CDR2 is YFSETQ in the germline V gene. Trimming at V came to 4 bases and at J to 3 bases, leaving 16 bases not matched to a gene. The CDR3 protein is CASSPPPRSWTGDTGELFF. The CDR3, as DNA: TGCGCCAGCAGCCCTCCCCCCCGGTCGTGGACAGGGGACACCGGGGAGCTGTTTTTT.

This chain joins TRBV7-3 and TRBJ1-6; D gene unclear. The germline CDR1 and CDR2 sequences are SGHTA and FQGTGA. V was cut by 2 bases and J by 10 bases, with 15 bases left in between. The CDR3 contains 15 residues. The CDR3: CASSLGLRGRSPLHF. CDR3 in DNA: TGTGCCAGCAGCTTAGGTCTCAGAGGGCGATCACCCCTCCACTTT.

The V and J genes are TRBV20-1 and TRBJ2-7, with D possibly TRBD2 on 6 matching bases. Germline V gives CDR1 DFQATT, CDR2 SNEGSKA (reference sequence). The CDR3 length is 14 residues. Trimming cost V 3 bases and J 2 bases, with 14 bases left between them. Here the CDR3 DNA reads TGCAGTGCTAGTTTGCTAGCGCAGGCCTACGAGCAGTACTTC. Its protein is CSASLLAQAYEQYF.

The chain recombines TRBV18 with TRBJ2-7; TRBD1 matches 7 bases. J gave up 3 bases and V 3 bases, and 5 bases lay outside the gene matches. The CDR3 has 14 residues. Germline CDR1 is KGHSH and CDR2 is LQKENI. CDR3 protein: CASSPWDSRYEQYF. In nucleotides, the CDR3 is TGTGCCAGCTCACCCTGGGACAGCCGCTACGAGCAGTACTTC.

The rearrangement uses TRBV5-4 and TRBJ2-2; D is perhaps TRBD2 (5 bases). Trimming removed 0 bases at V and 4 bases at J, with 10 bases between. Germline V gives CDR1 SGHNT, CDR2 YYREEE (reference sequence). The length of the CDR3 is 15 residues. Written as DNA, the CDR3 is TGTGCCAGCAGCTTGGAACCGGGGTCCACCGGGGAGCTGTTTTTT. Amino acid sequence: CASSLEPGSTGELFF.

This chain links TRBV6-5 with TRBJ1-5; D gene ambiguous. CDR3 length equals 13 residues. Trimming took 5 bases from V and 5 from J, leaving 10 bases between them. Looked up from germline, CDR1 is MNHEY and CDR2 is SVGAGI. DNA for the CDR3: TGTGCCAGCAGTCTGCAGGAGGATCAGCCCCAGCATTTT. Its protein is CASSLQEDQPQHF.

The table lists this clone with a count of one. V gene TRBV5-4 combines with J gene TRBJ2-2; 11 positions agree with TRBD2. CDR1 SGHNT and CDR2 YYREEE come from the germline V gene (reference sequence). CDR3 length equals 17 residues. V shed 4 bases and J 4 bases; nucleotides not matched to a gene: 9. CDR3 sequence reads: CASSVELAGVSTGELFF. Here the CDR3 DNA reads TGTGCCAGCAGCGTCGAACTAGCGGGAGTTAGCACCGGGGAGCTGTTTTTT. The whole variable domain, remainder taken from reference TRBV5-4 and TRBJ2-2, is ETGVTQSPTHLIKTRGQQVTLRCSSQSGHNTVSWYQQALGQGPQFIFQYYREEENGRGNFPPRFSGLQFPNYSSELNVNALELDDSALYLCASSVELAGVSTGELFFGEGSRLTVL.

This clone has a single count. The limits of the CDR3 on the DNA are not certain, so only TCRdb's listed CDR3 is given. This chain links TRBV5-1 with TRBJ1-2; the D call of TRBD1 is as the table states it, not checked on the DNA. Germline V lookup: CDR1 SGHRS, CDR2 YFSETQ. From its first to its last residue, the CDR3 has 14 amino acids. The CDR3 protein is CASSRNSGQGGYTF.

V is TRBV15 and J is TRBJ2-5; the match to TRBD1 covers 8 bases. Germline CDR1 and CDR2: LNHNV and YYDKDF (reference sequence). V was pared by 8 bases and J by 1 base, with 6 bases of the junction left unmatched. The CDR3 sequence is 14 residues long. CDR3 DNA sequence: TGTGCCACCGGGGACAGGTCGGTCCAAGAGACCCAGTACTTC. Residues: CATGDRSVQETQYF.

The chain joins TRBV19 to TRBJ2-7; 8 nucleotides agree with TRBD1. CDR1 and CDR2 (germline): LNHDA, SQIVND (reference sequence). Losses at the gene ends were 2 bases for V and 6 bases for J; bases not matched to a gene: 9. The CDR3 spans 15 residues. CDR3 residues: CASSIRTGLHLEQYF. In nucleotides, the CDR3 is TGTGCCAGTAGTATAAGGACAGGGTTGCATCTCGAGCAGTACTTC.

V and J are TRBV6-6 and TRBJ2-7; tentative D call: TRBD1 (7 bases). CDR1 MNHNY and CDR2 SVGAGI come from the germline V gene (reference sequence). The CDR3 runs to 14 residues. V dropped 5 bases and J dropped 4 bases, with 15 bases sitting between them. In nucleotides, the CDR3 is TGTGCCAGCAGTGCGGGGACAGCCCTGTACGAGCAGTACTTC. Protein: CASSAGTALYEQYF.

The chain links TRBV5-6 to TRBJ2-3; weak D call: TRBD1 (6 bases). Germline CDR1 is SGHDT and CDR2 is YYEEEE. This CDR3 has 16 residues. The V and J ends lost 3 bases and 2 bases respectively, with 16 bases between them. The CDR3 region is CASSSTGTSSTDTQYF. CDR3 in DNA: TGTGCCAGCAGCTCGACCGGGACAAGCTCCACAGATACGCAGTATTTT.

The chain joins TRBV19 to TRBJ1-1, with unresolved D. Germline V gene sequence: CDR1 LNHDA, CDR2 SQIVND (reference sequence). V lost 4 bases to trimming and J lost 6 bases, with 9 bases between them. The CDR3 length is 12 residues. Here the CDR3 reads CASSRRFSEAFF. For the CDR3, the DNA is TGTGCCAGTAGTAGGAGGTTTTCTGAAGCTTTCTTT.

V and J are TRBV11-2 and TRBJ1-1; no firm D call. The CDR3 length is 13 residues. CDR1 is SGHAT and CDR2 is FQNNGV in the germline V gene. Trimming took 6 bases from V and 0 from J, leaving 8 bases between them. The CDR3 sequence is CASSTQVNTEAFF. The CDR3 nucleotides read TGTGCCAGCAGTACCCAAGTGAACACTGAAGCTTTCTTT. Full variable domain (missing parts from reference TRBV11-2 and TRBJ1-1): EAGVAQSPRYKIIEKRQSVAFWCNPISGHATLYWYQQILGQGPKLLIQFQNNGVVDDSQLPKDRFSAERLKGVDSTLKIQPAKLEDSAVYLCASSTQVNTEAFFGQGTRLTVV.

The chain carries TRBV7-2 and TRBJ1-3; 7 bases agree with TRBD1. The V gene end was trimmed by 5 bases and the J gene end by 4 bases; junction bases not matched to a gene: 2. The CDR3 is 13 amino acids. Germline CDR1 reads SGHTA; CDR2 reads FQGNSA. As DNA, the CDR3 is TGTGCCAGCAGCCTGGGACAGGGAAACACCATATATTTT. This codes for CASSLGQGNTIYF.

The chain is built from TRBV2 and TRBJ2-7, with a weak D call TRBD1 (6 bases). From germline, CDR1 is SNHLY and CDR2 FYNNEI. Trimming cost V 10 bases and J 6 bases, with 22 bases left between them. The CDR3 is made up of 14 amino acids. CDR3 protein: CAIGWGRGRGEQYF. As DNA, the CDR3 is TGTGCCATCGGTTGGGGCAGGGGACGAGGCGAGCAGTACTTC.

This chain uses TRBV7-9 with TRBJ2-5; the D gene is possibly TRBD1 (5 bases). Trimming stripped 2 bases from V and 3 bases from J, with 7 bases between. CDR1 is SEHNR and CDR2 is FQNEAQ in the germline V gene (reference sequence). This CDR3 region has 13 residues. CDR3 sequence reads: CASSLLGEETQYF. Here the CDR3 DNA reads TGTGCCAGCAGCTTACTAGGGGAAGAGACCCAGTACTTC. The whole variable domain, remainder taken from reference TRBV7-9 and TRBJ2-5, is DTGVSQNPRHKITKRGQNVTFRCDPISEHNRLYWYRQTLGQGPEFLTYFQNEAQLEKSRLLSDRFSAERPKGSFSTLEIQRTEQGDSAMYLCASSLLGEETQYFGPGTRLLVL.

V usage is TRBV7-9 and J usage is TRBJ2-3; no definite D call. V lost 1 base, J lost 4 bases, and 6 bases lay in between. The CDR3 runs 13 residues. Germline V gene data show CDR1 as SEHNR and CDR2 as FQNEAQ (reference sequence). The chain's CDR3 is CASSLEGSDTQYF. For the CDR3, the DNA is TGTGCCAGCAGCTTAGAAGGGTCAGATACGCAGTATTTT.

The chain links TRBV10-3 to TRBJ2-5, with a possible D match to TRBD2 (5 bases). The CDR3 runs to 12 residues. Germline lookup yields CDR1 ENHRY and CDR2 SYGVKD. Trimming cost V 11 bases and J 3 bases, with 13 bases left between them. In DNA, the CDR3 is TGTGCCTCAAGCGGCTCGGAAGAGACCCAGTACTTC. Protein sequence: CASSGSEETQYF.

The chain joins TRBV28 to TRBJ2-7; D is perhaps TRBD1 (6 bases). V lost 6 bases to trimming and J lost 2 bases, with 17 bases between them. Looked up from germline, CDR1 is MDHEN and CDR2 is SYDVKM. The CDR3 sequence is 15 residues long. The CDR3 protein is CASSPPGTPTYEQYF. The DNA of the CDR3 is TGTGCCAGCAGCCCACCCGGGACACCTACCTACGAGCAGTACTTC.

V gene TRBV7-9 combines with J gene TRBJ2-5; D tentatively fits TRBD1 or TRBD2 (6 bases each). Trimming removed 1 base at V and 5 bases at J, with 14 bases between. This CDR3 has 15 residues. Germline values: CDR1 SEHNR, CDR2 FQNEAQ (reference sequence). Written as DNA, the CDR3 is TGTGCCAGCAGCTTAGAGGGGGGCCTACTGGAGACCCAGTACTTC. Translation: CASSLEGGLLETQYF.

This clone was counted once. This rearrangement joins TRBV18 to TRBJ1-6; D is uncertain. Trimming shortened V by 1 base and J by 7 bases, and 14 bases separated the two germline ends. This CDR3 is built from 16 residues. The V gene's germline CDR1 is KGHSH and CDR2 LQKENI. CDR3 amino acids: CASSPQGAEINSPLHF. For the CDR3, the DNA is TGTGCCAGCTCACCACAGGGAGCCGAGATAAATTCACCCCTCCACTTT.

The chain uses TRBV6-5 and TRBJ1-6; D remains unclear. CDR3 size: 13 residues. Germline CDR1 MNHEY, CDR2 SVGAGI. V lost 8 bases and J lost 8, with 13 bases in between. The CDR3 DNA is TGTGCCAGCCGAGCGGGCCTTTATTCACCCCTCCACTTT. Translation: CASRAGLYSPLHF.